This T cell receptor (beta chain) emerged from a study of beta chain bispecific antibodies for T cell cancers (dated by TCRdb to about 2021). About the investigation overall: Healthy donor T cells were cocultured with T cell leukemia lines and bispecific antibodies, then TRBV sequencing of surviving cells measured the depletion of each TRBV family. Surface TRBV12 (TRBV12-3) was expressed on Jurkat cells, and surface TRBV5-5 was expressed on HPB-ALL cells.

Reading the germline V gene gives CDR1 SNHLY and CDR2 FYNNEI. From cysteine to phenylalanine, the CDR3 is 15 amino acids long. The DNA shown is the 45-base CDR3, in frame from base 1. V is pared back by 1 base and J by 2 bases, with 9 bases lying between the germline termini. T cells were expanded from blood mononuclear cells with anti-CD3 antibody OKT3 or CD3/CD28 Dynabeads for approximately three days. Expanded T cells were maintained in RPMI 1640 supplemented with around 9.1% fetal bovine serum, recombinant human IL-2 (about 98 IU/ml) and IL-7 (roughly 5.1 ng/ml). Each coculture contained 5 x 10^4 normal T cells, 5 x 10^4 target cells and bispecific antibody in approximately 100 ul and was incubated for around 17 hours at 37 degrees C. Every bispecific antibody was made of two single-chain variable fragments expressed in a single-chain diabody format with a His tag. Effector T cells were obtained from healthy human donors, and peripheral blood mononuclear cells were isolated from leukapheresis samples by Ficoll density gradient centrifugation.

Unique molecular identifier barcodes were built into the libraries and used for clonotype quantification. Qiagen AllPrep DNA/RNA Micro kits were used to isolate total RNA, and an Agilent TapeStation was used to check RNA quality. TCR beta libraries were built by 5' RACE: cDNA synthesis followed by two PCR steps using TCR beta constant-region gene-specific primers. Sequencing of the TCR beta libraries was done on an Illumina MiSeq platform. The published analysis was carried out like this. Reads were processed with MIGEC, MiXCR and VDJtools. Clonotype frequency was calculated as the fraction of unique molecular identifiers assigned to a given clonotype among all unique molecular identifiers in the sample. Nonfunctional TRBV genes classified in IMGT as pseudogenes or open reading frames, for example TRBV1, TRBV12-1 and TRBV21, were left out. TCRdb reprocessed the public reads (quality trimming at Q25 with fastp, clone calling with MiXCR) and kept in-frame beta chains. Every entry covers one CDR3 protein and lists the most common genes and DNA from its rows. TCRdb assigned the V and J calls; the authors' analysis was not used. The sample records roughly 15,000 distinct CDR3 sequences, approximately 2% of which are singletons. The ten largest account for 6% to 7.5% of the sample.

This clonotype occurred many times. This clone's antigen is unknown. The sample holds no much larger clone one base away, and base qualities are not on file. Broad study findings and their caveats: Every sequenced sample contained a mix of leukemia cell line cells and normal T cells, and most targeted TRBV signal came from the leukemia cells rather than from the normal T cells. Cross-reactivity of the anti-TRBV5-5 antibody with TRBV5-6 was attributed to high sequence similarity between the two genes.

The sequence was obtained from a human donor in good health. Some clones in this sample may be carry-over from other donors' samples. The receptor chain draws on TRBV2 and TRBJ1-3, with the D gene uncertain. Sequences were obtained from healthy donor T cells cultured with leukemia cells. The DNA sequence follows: TGTGCCAGCAGTGAAGGCCAGGCTCCTGGAAACACCATATATTTT. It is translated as CASSEGQAPGNTIYF.